A selection of T cell receptor beta chains follows, all from one sample in a study of beta chain features in type 1 diabetes. The repertoire was sequenced with immunoSEQ multiplex PCR; TCRdb's copy has only in-frame clones and lacks some. The sample includes approximately 360,000 clones, over 9.5% of them seen just once. The sample comprised naive CD4+ T cells from blood. These receptors all stem from a woman aged 18-29 years with type 1 diabetes. The CDR3 runs from the conserved cysteine through the conserved F or W. The D gene is left open where the match is weak. The size field is filled for only some rows; it gives once, few, many or a size class.

D gene	clone size	J gene	V gene	CDR3 length	CDR3 protein	CDR3 DNA
TRBD2	few	TRBJ2-7	TRBV10-3	17	CAISGIAGGQISYEQYF	TGTGCCATCAGTGGGATAGCGGGAGGACAAATCTCCTACGAGCAGTACTTC
TRBD2	-	TRBJ2-3	TRBV18	19	CASSPPTGGAGGIPDTQYF	TGTGCCAGCTCACCACCTACGGGAGGGGCTGGGGGAATTCCAGATACGCAGTATTTT
-	-	TRBJ2-6	TRBV5-6	18	CASSLPGGWGSGANVLTF	TGTGCCAGCAGCTTGCCTGGAGGTTGGGGCTCTGGGGCCAACGTCCTGACTTTC
-	few	TRBJ1-5	TRBV19	13	CACSLANNQPQHF	TGTGCCTGTTCACTCGCCAACAATCAGCCCCAGCATTTT
-	-	TRBJ1-3	TRBV4-2	14	CASSQSLSGNTIYF	TGTGCCAGCAGCCAGTCCCTGTCTGGAAACACCATATATTTT
-	-	TRBJ2-3	TRBV11-2	14	CASSPGGSTDTQYF	TGTGCCAGCAGCCCAGGGGGGAGCACAGATACGCAGTATTTT
TRBD1	-	TRBJ2-6	TRBV4-1	17	CASSPGQGASGANVLTF	TGCGCCAGCAGCCCCGGACAGGGGGCTTCTGGGGCCAACGTCCTGACTTTC
-	few	TRBJ1-2	TRBV4-1	17	CASSQSGQRRSNYGYTF	TGCGCCAGCAGCCAGTCAGGACAAAGACGTTCTAACTATGGCTACACCTTC
-	few	TRBJ1-2	TRBV5-4	12	CASSLRGYGYTF	TGTGCCAGCAGCTTGCGGGGCTATGGCTACACCTTC
TRBD1	few	TRBJ1-2	TRBV14	16	CASSQRTGDVPYGYTF	TGTGCCAGCAGCCAACGGACAGGGGATGTTCCATATGGCTACACCTTC
-	-	TRBJ1-6	TRBV9	15	CASSPETGSNSPLHF	TGTGCCAGCAGCCCCGAAACGGGGAGTAATTCACCCCTCCACTTT
-	few	TRBJ2-3	TRBV5-4	14	CASSPGGGTDTQYF	TGTGCCAGCAGCCCCGGGGGAGGCACAGATACGCAGTATTTT
-	-	TRBJ2-5	TRBV28	15	CASSLVSGRGETQYF	TGTGCCAGCAGTTTAGTTTCCGGGAGAGGTGAGACCCAGTACTTC
TRBD2	few	TRBJ2-5	TRBV6-5	14	CASSPGTSGQTQYF	TGTGCCAGCAGTCCCGGGACTAGCGGACAGACCCAGTACTTC
TRBD2	-	TRBJ2-5	TRBV2	12	CASSGPGGAQYF	TGTGCCAGCTCCGGCCCGGGAGGGGCCCAGTACTTC
TRBD2	few	TRBJ2-7	TRBV5-4	15	CASSPGLEPSYEQYF	TGTGCCAGCAGCCCGGGACTAGAGCCCTCCTACGAGCAGTACTTC
-	few	TRBJ1-4	TRBV6-5	12	CARLPRGEKLFF	TGTGCCAGACTCCCCCGCGGTGAAAAACTGTTTTTT
TRBD1	few	TRBJ2-7	TRBV11-2	14	CASSPMGRGNEQYF	TGTGCCAGCAGCCCCATGGGCAGGGGGAACGAGCAGTACTTC
-	-	TRBJ2-7	TRBV7-2	14	CASSYAFGPYEQYF	TGTGCCAGCAGCTATGCTTTTGGGCCCTACGAGCAGTACTTC
-	-	TRBJ2-2	TRBV4-1	15	CASSPQGFKTGELFF	TGCGCCAGCAGCCCTCAGGGTTTCAAGACCGGGGAGCTGTTTTTT
-	-	TRBJ2-5	TRBV7-8	16	CASSLFNPQGQETQYF	TGTGCCAGCAGCTTATTCAATCCGCAGGGACAAGAGACCCAGTACTTC
-	-	TRBJ1-6	TRBV5-4	13	CATQRMINSPLHF	TGTGCCACCCAGAGGATGATCAATTCACCCCTCCACTTT
TRBD2	-	TRBJ2-7	TRBV7-2	16	CASSPGEAGGRYEQYF	TGTGCCAGCAGCCCAGGAGAAGCGGGAGGTCGGTACGAGCAGTACTTC
-	few	TRBJ1-2	TRBV27	14	CASSFDSLGAGYTF	TGTGCCAGCAGTTTCGACAGTCTAGGGGCGGGCTACACCTTC
TRBD1	few	TRBJ1-2	TRBV5-1	16	CASSRDRATTPAYNAF	TGCGCCAGCAGTAGGGACAGGGCGACAACTCCGGCTTACAACGCCTTC
TRBD2	-	TRBJ2-5	TRBV25-1	16	CASSKTSGLAFETQYF	TGTGCCAGCAGTAAAACCTCGGGACTAGCTTTTGAGACCCAGTACTTC
TRBD2	few	TRBJ2-3	TRBV2	14	CASTGLEDTDTQYF	TGTGCCAGCACGGGACTAGAAGACACAGATACGCAGTATTTT
TRBD1	-	TRBJ1-5	TRBV2	13	CASKGTVDQPQHF	TGTGCCAGCAAAGGGACAGTTGATCAGCCCCAGCATTTT
TRBD2	few	TRBJ2-1	TRBV11-3	15	CASSLSSGRASEQFF	TGTGCCAGCAGCTTAAGTAGCGGGAGGGCCTCCGAGCAGTTCTTC
-	-	TRBJ2-6	TRBV29-1	13	CSVAVAGANVLTF	TGCAGCGTTGCGGTGGCTGGGGCCAACGTCCTGACTTTC
-	-	TRBJ2-3	TRBV6-6	16	CASSYSRGGIGDTQYF	TGTGCCAGCAGTTACTCGAGGGGGGGGATCGGAGATACGCAGTATTTT
TRBD1	-	TRBJ2-5	TRBV29-1	13	CSVVTGAGETQYF	TGCAGCGTAGTTACAGGGGCTGGGGAGACCCAGTACTTC
-	few	TRBJ2-5	TRBV5-1	17	CASSRGAWERRRETQYF	TGCGCCAGCAGCAGGGGTGCTTGGGAAAGAAGGAGAGAGACCCAGTACTTC
TRBD1	-	TRBJ1-2	TRBV5-4	15	CASSLRDRGHYGYTF	TGTGCCAGCAGCCTCCGGGACAGGGGACACTATGGCTACACCTTC
-	-	TRBJ2-7	TRBV7-2	14	CASSSHINAYEQYF	TGTGCCAGCAGCAGTCACATCAATGCCTACGAGCAGTACTTC
-	-	TRBJ2-3	TRBV25-1	15	CASSDPGGHTDTQYF	TGTGCCAGCAGTGACCCAGGCGGACACACAGATACGCAGTATTTT
-	-	TRBJ2-5	TRBV2	11	CASSPEETQYF	TGTGCCAGCAGCCCTGAAGAGACCCAGTACTTC
TRBD1	-	TRBJ1-3	TRBV6-6	14	CASSPGGTGNTIYF	TGTGCCAGCAGTCCAGGGGGCACTGGAAACACCATATATTTT
TRBD1	-	TRBJ2-7	TRBV15	13	CATSRDRGYEQYF	TGTGCCACCAGCAGGGACAGGGGCTACGAGCAGTACTTC
-	-	TRBJ1-2	TRBV6-6	13	CASRSQKDYGYTF	TGTGCCAGCAGGTCACAGAAAGACTATGGCTACACCTTC
TRBD2	few	TRBJ2-2	TRBV2	16	CASSPERGLNTGELFF	TGTGCCAGCAGTCCGGAGCGGGGGCTTAATACCGGGGAGCTGTTTTTT
-	-	TRBJ1-4	TRBV25-1	11	CASSPYEKLFF	TGTGCCAGCAGTCCCTATGAAAAACTGTTTTTT
-	-	TRBJ1-2	TRBV7-2	14	CASRQSGGAGGYTF	TGTGCCAGCAGACAAAGTGGGGGGGCCGGTGGCTACACCTTC
-	-	TRBJ1-5	TRBV7-9	14	CASSLTQSNQPQHF	TGTGCCAGCAGCTTGACTCAGAGCAATCAGCCCCAGCATTTT
-	few	TRBJ2-3	TRBV6-5	15	CASSYGASRTDTQYF	TGTGCCAGCAGTTACGGTGCCAGTCGCACAGATACGCAGTATTTT
-	few	TRBJ2-7	TRBV13	12	CASSLDGYEQYF	TGTGCCAGCAGCTTAGACGGTTACGAGCAGTACTTC
-	few	TRBJ1-3	TRBV5-1	17	CASSLWPIEESGNTIYF	TGCGCCAGCAGCTTGTGGCCGATTGAAGAATCTGGAAACACCATATATTTT
TRBD1	few	TRBJ2-6	TRBV4-3	17	CASSPGTGTSRANVLTF	TGCGCCAGCAGTCCCGGGACAGGAACGTCTCGGGCCAACGTCCTGACTTTC
TRBD2	-	TRBJ2-7	TRBV7-3	14	CASRLAGGTYEQYF	TGTGCCAGCAGGCTAGCGGGAGGAACCTACGAGCAGTACTTC
-	few	TRBJ1-2	TRBV28	12	CASSVHRDGYTF	TGTGCCAGCAGTGTACACAGGGACGGCTACACCTTC
-	-	TRBJ2-3	TRBV4-2	15	CASSHLQGSTDTQYF	TGTGCCAGCAGCCACCTACAGGGATCGACAGATACGCAGTATTTT
TRBD1	-	TRBJ1-2	TRBV2	13	CASKTQGALGYTF	TGTGCCAGCAAAACACAGGGGGCGCTTGGCTACACCTTC
-	many	TRBJ1-1	TRBV23-1	13	CASIGRVNTEAFF	TGCGCCAGCATCGGCAGGGTAAACACTGAAGCTTTCTTT
TRBD1	-	TRBJ2-7	TRBV2	15	CASSEAAGGINEQYF	TGTGCCAGCAGTGAAGCGGCAGGGGGTATCAACGAGCAGTACTTC
-	-	TRBJ2-7	TRBV9	15	CASSVSAGSWYEQYF	TGTGCCAGCAGCGTATCGGCCGGGAGCTGGTACGAGCAGTACTTC
-	few	TRBJ2-7	TRBV27	13	CASSLFGAYEQYF	TGTGCCAGCAGTTTATTTGGAGCCTACGAGCAGTACTTC
-	-	TRBJ2-3	TRBV5-1	14	CASSLAISTDTQYF	TGCGCCAGCAGCTTAGCCATTAGCACAGATACGCAGTATTTT
-	-	TRBJ1-2	TRBV7-9	13	CASSPGAGFGYTF	TGTGCCAGCAGCCCTGGGGCGGGATTTGGCTACACCTTC